This section outlines one T cell receptor beta chain sequence together with its context. Its antigen is as yet unknown. Germline V lookup: CDR1 GTSNPN, CDR2 SVGIG (reference sequence). V dropped 2 bases and J dropped 4 bases, with 17 bases sitting between them. The CDR3 consists of 15 residues. The donors formed part of the roughly 120-subject validation cohort, distinct from the roughly 730-subject first cohort. Using immunoSEQ multiplex PCR, the repertoire was profiled, and TCRdb retains in-frame clones only, with some absent. Among some 270,000 clones listed, 70% to 90% were seen once. This sample is drawn from a study of cytomegalovirus exposure and HLA in healthy donors. On the study more broadly: The same platform was used for the 90 to 150 validation repertoires as for the approximately 670 first-cohort repertoires, as reported in a later analysis. General study results and limits: Rare TCR sequences predominated, though certain public TCRs were found in many donors. Under in vitro conditions, three CMV-associated chains were confirmed as specific for CMV antigens.

Sequencing input: PBMCs. The chain combines TRBV30 with TRBJ1-2, with D possibly TRBD1 on 5 matching bases. This sequence originates from a woman aged 18-29 years in good health and CMV-seronegative. The CDR3 sequence: CAWSLQTVRGYGYTF. CDR3 bases: TGTGCCTGGAGTCTCCAGACCGTAAGGGGCTATGGCTACACCTTC.